The rows below give T cell receptor beta chains drawn from one sample of a study of cytomegalovirus exposure and HLA in healthy donors. Repertoires were generated with immunoSEQ multiplex PCR, while TCRdb's copy carries only in-frame clones and drops some. This sample has about 98,000 clones; about four fifths occur once, and the top ten carry roughly 8%. The source material was PBMCs. The receptor set was obtained from a human donor in good health. Both conserved end residues are part of each CDR3. The order of the fields is CDR3 DNA, CDR3 protein, D gene, clone size, J gene, V gene. The D gene is left open where the match is weak. Some rows mark clone size as missing; the rest say once, few, many or name a class of expanded clone.

CDR3 DNA: TGTGCCAGCAGAGACAGGGGGCGCGAGCAGTACTTC; CDR3 protein: CASRDRGREQYF; D gene: TRBD1; clone size: few; J gene: TRBJ2-7; V gene: TRBV28
CDR3 DNA: TGCGCCAGCGCCCCGACAGGGCGATTATCCGGGGAGCTGTTTTTT; CDR3 protein: CASAPTGRLSGELFF; D gene: TRBD1; clone size: .; J gene: TRBJ2-2; V gene: TRBV5-1
CDR3 DNA: TGTGCCAGCAGCTTAGGGAGGTTTGGACTAGCGGACACAGATACGCAGTATTTT; CDR3 protein: CASSLGRFGLADTDTQYF; D gene: TRBD2; clone size: .; J gene: TRBJ2-3; V gene: TRBV7-2
CDR3 DNA: TGTGCCAGTAGTATTACGGGGAGCTCCTACGAGCAGTACTTC; CDR3 protein: CASSITGSSYEQYF; D gene: .; clone size: few; J gene: TRBJ2-7; V gene: TRBV19
CDR3 DNA: TGTGCCAGCACGCCTAGCCCCGTCGGCTACAATGAGCAGTTCTTC; CDR3 protein: CASTPSPVGYNEQFF; D gene: .; clone size: .; J gene: TRBJ2-1; V gene: TRBV6-1
CDR3 DNA: TGTGCCAGCAGTGAAACAGGAACGCCGTACTTC; CDR3 protein: CASSETGTPYF; D gene: .; clone size: .; J gene: TRBJ2-5; V gene: TRBV6-1
CDR3 DNA: TGTGCCAGCAGCGCCCCTGGACAGCCCACCACTGAAGCTTTCTTT; CDR3 protein: CASSAPGQPTTEAFF; D gene: .; clone size: once; J gene: TRBJ1-1; V gene: TRBV9
CDR3 DNA: TGCAGCGCCCGCGCGGGAGGGGGAAATGAGCAGTTCTTC; CDR3 protein: CSARAGGGNEQFF; D gene: TRBD2; clone size: few; J gene: TRBJ2-1; V gene: TRBV29-1
CDR3 DNA: TGTGCCAGCAGCAAATTGTTTCGCTCTGGGGCCAACGTCCTGACTTTC; CDR3 protein: CASSKLFRSGANVLTF; D gene: .; clone size: .; J gene: TRBJ2-6; V gene: TRBV21-1
CDR3 DNA: TGTGCCAGTAGTATAGGGCGGGTCCCTCAGCCCCAGCATTTT; CDR3 protein: CASSIGRVPQPQHF; D gene: .; clone size: .; J gene: TRBJ1-5; V gene: TRBV19
CDR3 DNA: TGTGCCTGGAACCGTGGTCTAGCGGGGGGTTGGGTGCAGTACTTC; CDR3 protein: CAWNRGLAGGWVQYF; D gene: TRBD2; clone size: .; J gene: TRBJ2-5; V gene: TRBV30
CDR3 DNA: TGTGCCATCACGGGGGTCTCTGGTGAGCAGTTCTTC; CDR3 protein: CAITGVSGEQFF; D gene: .; clone size: .; J gene: TRBJ2-1; V gene: TRBV10-3
CDR3 DNA: TGCAGCGTTGAAGGCAGGATGAACACTGAAGCTTTCTTT; CDR3 protein: CSVEGRMNTEAFF; D gene: .; clone size: .; J gene: TRBJ1-1; V gene: TRBV29-1
CDR3 DNA: TGCAGTGCCGGACTAGGGGAAAAACTGTTTTTT; CDR3 protein: CSAGLGEKLFF; D gene: .; clone size: .; J gene: TRBJ1-4; V gene: TRBV20-1
CDR3 DNA: TGTGCCAGCAGCTTAGTGCAGAACGCCTACGAGCAGTACTTC; CDR3 protein: CASSLVQNAYEQYF; D gene: .; clone size: .; J gene: TRBJ2-7; V gene: TRBV11-2
CDR3 DNA: TGCAGCGTTGATACTACAACACCGACCTACGAGCAGTACTTC; CDR3 protein: CSVDTTTPTYEQYF; D gene: .; clone size: .; J gene: TRBJ2-7; V gene: TRBV29-1
CDR3 DNA: TGTGCCAGTAGTAGACCGGGACAGAACTACGAGCAGTACTTC; CDR3 protein: CASSRPGQNYEQYF; D gene: TRBD1; clone size: .; J gene: TRBJ2-7; V gene: TRBV19
CDR3 DNA: TGCGCCAGCAGCTTGAAGCAGGGGGCGCCGGGCACTGAAGCTTTCTTT; CDR3 protein: CASSLKQGAPGTEAFF; D gene: TRBD1; clone size: few; J gene: TRBJ1-1; V gene: TRBV5-1
CDR3 DNA: TGTGCCAGTAGTATTAAGGCAGGGGGACCGAATCAGCCCCAGCATTTT; CDR3 protein: CASSIKAGGPNQPQHF; D gene: TRBD1; clone size: .; J gene: TRBJ1-5; V gene: TRBV19
CDR3 DNA: TGTGCCTGGAGTGTACTCGCGGGGGCCCGCGGACAGTACTTC; CDR3 protein: CAWSVLAGARGQYF; D gene: .; clone size: .; J gene: TRBJ2-7; V gene: TRBV30
CDR3 DNA: TGTGCCAGCAGCCCCGGGGGGCTTCGGACCATATATTTT; CDR3 protein: CASSPGGLRTIYF; D gene: .; clone size: .; J gene: TRBJ1-3; V gene: TRBV7-6
CDR3 DNA: TGTGCCAGCGGGGGGGGACAGGGGGCGACTGAAGCTTTCTTT; CDR3 protein: CASGGGQGATEAFF; D gene: TRBD1; clone size: .; J gene: TRBJ1-1; V gene: TRBV6-1
CDR3 DNA: TGCGCCAGCACCGAGACTAGCCAGTCTGAGCAGTTCTTC; CDR3 protein: CASTETSQSEQFF; D gene: TRBD2; clone size: .; J gene: TRBJ2-1; V gene: TRBV5-1
CDR3 DNA: TGTGCCAGCAGCTTGGATGCGGGGTCCACCGGGGAGCTGTTTTTT; CDR3 protein: CASSLDAGSTGELFF; D gene: .; clone size: .; J gene: TRBJ2-2; V gene: TRBV5-6
CDR3 DNA: TGCGCCAGCAGCTTGGCCACGACAGGGACCTCACCCCTCCACTTT; CDR3 protein: CASSLATTGTSPLHF; D gene: TRBD1; clone size: .; J gene: TRBJ1-6; V gene: TRBV5-1
CDR3 DNA: TGTGCCAGCAGCCCAAAGCGGGAGGCATACAATGAGCAGTTCTTC; CDR3 protein: CASSPKREAYNEQFF; D gene: TRBD2; clone size: .; J gene: TRBJ2-1; V gene: TRBV6-5
CDR3 DNA: TGTGCCAGCAGCTCTAGCTCCTATAATTCACCCCTCCACTTT; CDR3 protein: CASSSSSYNSPLHF; D gene: .; clone size: few; J gene: TRBJ1-6; V gene: TRBV2
CDR3 DNA: TGTGCCATCAGTGAGTTTGGACAGGGGTGTGGCTACACCTTC; CDR3 protein: CAISEFGQGCGYTF; D gene: TRBD1; clone size: .; J gene: TRBJ1-2; V gene: TRBV10-3
CDR3 DNA: TGTGCCAGCAGTGACTCGGCAACTAATGAAAAACTGTTTTTT; CDR3 protein: CASSDSATNEKLFF; D gene: .; clone size: .; J gene: TRBJ1-4; V gene: TRBV9
CDR3 DNA: TGTGCCACCAGCACCTCGACAGGGGGAGAATTGGTCGCCGGGGAGCTGTTTTTT; CDR3 protein: CATSTSTGGELVAGELFF; D gene: TRBD1; clone size: once; J gene: TRBJ2-2; V gene: TRBV15
CDR3 DNA: TGTGCCAGCAGTGTCGGGGGGTTTAGGCAGCCCCAGCATTTT; CDR3 protein: CASSVGGFRQPQHF; D gene: .; clone size: few; J gene: TRBJ1-5; V gene: TRBV6-1
CDR3 DNA: TGTGCCAGCAGACCGGTTGGGGCCACTAGCGGGAGTTACACCGGGGAGCTGTTTTTT; CDR3 protein: CASRPVGATSGSYTGELFF; D gene: TRBD2; clone size: .; J gene: TRBJ2-2; V gene: TRBV7-2
CDR3 DNA: TGTGCCAGCAGTGCAGAGGGAGGCCATAGCAATCAGCCCCAGCATTTT; CDR3 protein: CASSAEGGHSNQPQHF; D gene: .; clone size: .; J gene: TRBJ1-5; V gene: TRBV6-1
CDR3 DNA: TGTGCCAGCAGCTTAATCGGGGGGAGCTATGGCTACACCTTC; CDR3 protein: CASSLIGGSYGYTF; D gene: .; clone size: .; J gene: TRBJ1-2; V gene: TRBV7-9
CDR3 DNA: TGCGCCAGCAGCCTGGACGGTAGCAATCAGCCCCAGCATTTT; CDR3 protein: CASSLDGSNQPQHF; D gene: .; clone size: .; J gene: TRBJ1-5; V gene: TRBV5-1
CDR3 DNA: TGTGCCAGCAGTTTAACGGGGGGAAATCAGCCCCAGCATTTT; CDR3 protein: CASSLTGGNQPQHF; D gene: .; clone size: .; J gene: TRBJ1-5; V gene: TRBV28
CDR3 DNA: TGTGCCAGTAGTATCAGTAGCGGGGTCACAGATACGCAGTATTTT; CDR3 protein: CASSISSGVTDTQYF; D gene: TRBD2; clone size: .; J gene: TRBJ2-3; V gene: TRBV19
CDR3 DNA: TGTGCCAGCAGCCAGGGGGGCCCCAATCAGCCCCAGCATTTT; CDR3 protein: CASSQGGPNQPQHF; D gene: TRBD1; clone size: .; J gene: TRBJ1-5; V gene: TRBV27
CDR3 DNA: TGTGCCAGCAGTGTTCAGGGGGCGCATTTTGGGACAGATACGCAGTATTTT; CDR3 protein: CASSVQGAHFGTDTQYF; D gene: TRBD1; clone size: .; J gene: TRBJ2-3; V gene: TRBV2
CDR3 DNA: TGTGCCAGCTTGGGCATTAGCTCCTACGAGCAGTACTTC; CDR3 protein: CASLGISSYEQYF; D gene: .; clone size: .; J gene: TRBJ2-7; V gene: TRBV21-1
CDR3 DNA: TGTGCCACCAGCAGAGACCTACATACCGGGACAGAGTATGGCTACACCTTC; CDR3 protein: CATSRDLHTGTEYGYTF; D gene: TRBD1; clone size: few; J gene: TRBJ1-2; V gene: TRBV15
CDR3 DNA: TGTGCCAGCTCACCTGCTTTGAGTGATAGCTCTGGAAACACCATATATTTT; CDR3 protein: CASSPALSDSSGNTIYF; D gene: .; clone size: .; J gene: TRBJ1-3; V gene: TRBV18
CDR3 DNA: TGTGCCAGCAGCTTAGCGGGGGCTTACAATGAGCAGTTCTTC; CDR3 protein: CASSLAGAYNEQFF; D gene: .; clone size: .; J gene: TRBJ2-1; V gene: TRBV7-9
CDR3 DNA: TGTGCCAGCAGACCCCCGGGGACACTCAAATCACCCCTCCACTTT; CDR3 protein: CASRPPGTLKSPLHF; D gene: .; clone size: .; J gene: TRBJ1-6; V gene: TRBV2
CDR3 DNA: TGTGCCAGCAGTGAATTTGGGCTGATGTACAATGAGCAGTTCTTC; CDR3 protein: CASSEFGLMYNEQFF; D gene: .; clone size: few; J gene: TRBJ2-1; V gene: TRBV6-1
CDR3 DNA: TGCGCCAGCAGCTGGGACAGGGGCCCCTACGAGCAGTACTTC; CDR3 protein: CASSWDRGPYEQYF; D gene: TRBD1; clone size: .; J gene: TRBJ2-7; V gene: TRBV5-1
CDR3 DNA: TGTGCCAGCAGCTCGACAGGGAGTAGTGACTATGGCTACACCTTC; CDR3 protein: CASSSTGSSDYGYTF; D gene: TRBD1; clone size: .; J gene: TRBJ1-2; V gene: TRBV7-9
CDR3 DNA: TGTGCCAGCAGCGAAGGGAGCGCCTCTTCACCCCTCCACTTT; CDR3 protein: CASSEGSASSPLHF; D gene: .; clone size: .; J gene: TRBJ1-6; V gene: TRBV6-5
CDR3 DNA: TGTGCCAGCAGAAACGACAGGGCTAGCTCCTACGAGCAGTACTTC; CDR3 protein: CASRNDRASSYEQYF; D gene: TRBD1; clone size: few; J gene: TRBJ2-7; V gene: TRBV6-5
CDR3 DNA: TGTGCCAGCAGTCGGGACAGTAACTATGGCTACACCTTC; CDR3 protein: CASSRDSNYGYTF; D gene: TRBD1; clone size: .; J gene: TRBJ1-2; V gene: TRBV2
CDR3 DNA: TGTGCCAGCAGCTTGGAATCTCCCCACTATGGCTACACCTTC; CDR3 protein: CASSLESPHYGYTF; D gene: .; clone size: .; J gene: TRBJ1-2; V gene: TRBV5-1
CDR3 DNA: TGTGCCAGTAGTATAGCTCCTAGCGGGGGGGTGTACCAAGAGACCCAGTACTTC; CDR3 protein: CASSIAPSGGVYQETQYF; D gene: TRBD2; clone size: .; J gene: TRBJ2-5; V gene: TRBV19
CDR3 DNA: TGTGCCAGCAGACGAACCGGCACAGGACGAGAAAAACTGTTTTTT; CDR3 protein: CASRRTGTGREKLFF; D gene: .; clone size: .; J gene: TRBJ1-4; V gene: TRBV27
CDR3 DNA: TGTGCCAGCAATCCCATGACAGGGCTGGGTGGCTACACCTTC; CDR3 protein: CASNPMTGLGGYTF; D gene: TRBD1; clone size: .; J gene: TRBJ1-2; V gene: TRBV6-5
CDR3 DNA: TGTGCCATCAGTTCCTCCGGGACAGCGAACACCGGGGAGCTGTTTTTT; CDR3 protein: CAISSSGTANTGELFF; D gene: TRBD1; clone size: .; J gene: TRBJ2-2; V gene: TRBV10-3